These 27 T cell receptor beta chains were all obtained from the same sample, sequenced in a study of blood T cell repertoires in COVID-19. TCRdb's copy holds only in-frame clones and misses some; the assay was immunoSEQ multiplex PCR. The table shows roughly 240,000 clones, with about 82% occurring only once. Material: PBMCs or T cells enriched from blood (not recorded which). The receptors originated from a woman in her 50s who had recovered from COVID-19.

J is TRBJ1-1 and V is TRBV18; no clear D. The V end was cut by 3 bases, the J end by 0 bases, with 8 bases between. Germline V gives CDR1 KGHSH, CDR2 LQKENI. The CDR3 consists of 14 residues. In nucleotides, the CDR3 is TGTGCCAGCTCACCGCAGGAGGTGAACACTGAAGCTTTCTTT. This gives the protein CASSPQEVNTEAFF.

This clone appeared a few times. The chain has TRBV29-1 and TRBJ2-5, with D perhaps TRBD2 (7 bases). Per the germline V gene, CDR1 is SQVTM and CDR2 is ANQGSEA. The germline V and J ends were trimmed by 8 bases and 5 bases, with 21 bases remaining between them. CDR3 length equals 14 residues. CDR3 coding DNA: TGCAGCTCCACGCGAAGGGGGGGGTCGGAGACCCAGTACTTC. It encodes CSSTRRGGSETQYF.

CDR3 residues: CASSPGQYNEKLFF. The CDR3 coding sequence is TGTGCCAGCAGCCCGGGACAGTATAATGAAAAACTGTTTTTT. The chain combines TRBV11-2 with TRBJ1-4; 7 bases are shared with TRBD1. From germline, CDR1 is SGHAT and CDR2 FQNNGV. With 5 bases clipped from V and 4 bases from J, the junction kept 4 bases outside the gene matches. CDR3 length equals 14 residues.

The chain combines TRBV5-1 with TRBJ1-1; 10 nucleotides line up with TRBD1. This CDR3 is 14 amino acids long. Trimming removed 3 bases from V and 4 bases from J; junction bases left unmatched: 3. Germline lookup yields CDR1 SGHRS and CDR2 YFSETQ. The CDR3 protein is CASSSRTGGTEAFF. CDR3 nucleotides: TGCGCCAGCAGCTCACGGACAGGGGGCACTGAAGCTTTCTTT. The whole variable domain, filled in from reference TRBV5-1 and TRBJ1-1, reads KAGVTQTPRYLIKTRGQQVTLSCSPISGHRSVSWYQQTPGQGLQFLFEYFSETQRNKGNFPGRFSGRQFSNSRSEMNVSTLELGDSALYLCASSSRTGGTEAFFGQGTRLTVV.

The sample holds one count of this clone. The genes are TRBV28 and TRBJ1-4, with 7 bases aligning to TRBD1. Losses at the gene ends were 2 bases for V and 8 bases for J; bases not matched to a gene: 8. The germline CDR1 and CDR2 sequences are MDHEN and SYDVKM. The CDR3 runs 15 residues. CDR3 region: CASSLAPGQREKLFF. CDR3 in DNA: TGTGCCAGCAGTTTAGCCCCGGGACAGAGGGAAAAACTGTTTTTT.

The V and J genes are TRBV12-3 or TRBV12-4 and TRBJ2-3; D is undetermined. The CDR3 has 12 amino acids. Trimming took 6 bases from V and 7 from J, leaving 11 bases between them. DNA for the CDR3: TGTGCCAGCAGGACTGGAGAGAATACGCAGTATTTT. Its protein product is CASRTGENTQYF.

V gene TRBV11-2 combines with J gene TRBJ1-4, with 11 bases lining up with TRBD1. CDR3 size: 15 residues. CDR1 and CDR2 from the germline V gene are SGHAT and FQNNGV. The V segment lost 6 bases and the J segment 5 bases; nucleotides outside the gene matches: 5. The CDR3 is CASRSGTGGNEKLFF. CDR3 bases: TGTGCCAGCAGATCCGGGACAGGGGGGAATGAAAAACTGTTTTTT. Full variable domain (remainder filled in from reference TRBV11-2 and TRBJ1-4): EAGVAQSPRYKIIEKRQSVAFWCNPISGHATLYWYQQILGQGPKLLIQFQNNGVVDDSQLPKDRFSAERLKGVDSTLKIQPAKLEDSAVYLCASRSGTGGNEKLFFGSGTQLSVL.

Note on this clone: Other nucleotide sequences in the sample specify the same CDR3. The chain employs TRBV24-1 and TRBJ2-2; perhaps TRBD1 as D (5 bases). Germline lookup yields CDR1 KGHDR and CDR2 SFDVKD. The CDR3 sequence is 15 residues long. Trimming took 4 bases from V and 1 from J, leaving 9 bases between them. CDR3 amino acids: CATSDPGQNTGELFF. CDR3 coding DNA: TGTGCCACCAGTGACCCTGGACAGAACACCGGGGAGCTGTTTTTT.

The chain joins TRBV9 to TRBJ1-6; TRBD1 agrees at 11 bases. Germline V gives CDR1 SGDLS, CDR2 YYNGEE. This CDR3 spans 15 amino acids. Unmatched junction bases numbered 6, after V lost 6 bases and J lost 7 bases. The CDR3 region is CASTPRDRGNSPLHF. The CDR3 DNA follows: TGTGCCAGCACCCCCCGGGACAGGGGGAATTCACCCCTCCACTTT.

The genes are TRBV5-1 and TRBJ1-6, with 8 nucleotides matching TRBD1. Germline V gene sequence: CDR1 SGHRS, CDR2 YFSETQ. The CDR3 is 16 residues long. V gave up 0 bases and J gave up 4 bases; unmatched junction bases: 3. This chain's CDR3 is CASSLAGGAYNSPLHF. For the CDR3, the DNA is TGCGCCAGCAGCTTGGCAGGGGGCGCATATAATTCACCCCTCCACTTT.

The chain joins TRBV6-5 to TRBJ1-4; tentatively, D is TRBD1 (5 bases). V was shortened by 2 bases and J by 8 bases, with 12 bases between the two germline ends. Germline lookup yields CDR1 MNHEY and CDR2 SVGAGI. The CDR3 has 14 residues. CDR3 in DNA: TGTGCCAGCAGTTACGGGGGACTAGGAGAAAAACTGTTTTTT. Translation: CASSYGGLGEKLFF.

This CDR3 is CASSEGFGSPLHF. The CDR3 DNA follows: TGTGCCAGCAGTGAGGGTTTCGGTTCACCCCTCCACTTT. This chain uses TRBV27 with TRBJ1-6; D gene uncertain. Trimming cost V 5 bases and J 9 bases, with 11 bases left between them. This CDR3 comprises 13 residues. The V gene's germline CDR1 is MNHEY and CDR2 SMNVEV (reference sequence).

This chain connects TRBV5-1 to TRBJ1-2; 7 nucleotides match TRBD1. This CDR3 has 15 amino acids. The V gene end was trimmed by 0 bases and the J gene end by 4 bases; junction bases not matched to a gene: 6. Germline CDR1 and CDR2: SGHRS and YFSETQ. The DNA for the CDR3 is TGCGCCAGCAGCTTGGATCCAGGGGGACCCTATGGCTACACCTTC. Translation gives CASSLDPGGPYGYTF.

This clone was counted once. This rearrangement joins TRBV5-6 to TRBJ1-1; D call uncertain. This CDR3 is built from 14 residues. Germline-derived CDR1 and CDR2 are SGHDT and YYEEEE. With 0 bases removed from V and 5 bases from J, the gap between germline ends came to 11 bases. Written as DNA, the CDR3 is TGTGCCAGCAGCTTGGAACCGTCTACGACTGAAGCTTTCTTT. Translating gives CASSLEPSTTEAFF.

V usage is TRBV7-9 and J usage is TRBJ2-1; the match to TRBD2 covers 13 bases. The CDR3 is made up of 15 amino acids. Germline values: CDR1 SEHNR, CDR2 FQNEAQ (reference sequence). With V trimmed by 5 bases and J by 12 bases, 10 bases remained unmatched. The CDR3 protein is CASSPAGLAGAWQFF. The CDR3 bases are TGTGCCAGCAGCCCAGCTGGACTAGCGGGAGCTTGGCAGTTCTTC.

V usage is TRBV29-1 and J usage is TRBJ2-4, with TRBD1 identical over 7 bases. CDR3 length equals 13 residues. Germline values: CDR1 SQVTM, CDR2 ANQGSEA. The trim removed 6 bases at V and 8 bases at J, leaving 10 bases unmatched. CDR3 in DNA: TGCAGCGTAGGAGGAGACACAGGGGACATTCAGTACTTC. This gives the protein CSVGGDTGDIQYF.

In this sample, this clone turned up a few times. One end of the junction is discordant with germline, which a read error may explain. The chain employs TRBV7-7 and TRBJ2-1, with 7 positions matching TRBD2. CDR1 SSHAT and CDR2 FNYEAQ come from the germline V gene (reference sequence). CDR3 length: 15 residues. CDR3 in amino acids: CASSSSLADYNEQFF. Written as DNA, the CDR3 is TGTGCTAGCAGCTCCTCGCTAGCGGACTACAATGAGCAGTTCTTC.

The chain employs TRBV4-1 and TRBJ1-6; 10 bases match TRBD1. CDR1 and CDR2 from the germline V gene are MGHRA and YSYEKL. V gave up 0 bases and J gave up 10 bases; unmatched junction bases: 6. This CDR3 spans 16 amino acids. Here the CDR3 DNA reads TGCGCCAGCAGCCAAGAAGTGACAGGGGGCTGGTCACCCCTCCACTTT. Translation: CASSQEVTGGWSPLHF.

This clone was seen a single time. The chain recombines TRBV18 with TRBJ2-7; D is ambiguous. V dropped 1 base and J dropped 2 bases, with 12 bases sitting between them. Per the germline V gene, CDR1 is KGHSH and CDR2 is LQKENI. The CDR3 totals 15 residues. Here the CDR3 reads CASSPRDTFAYEQYF. The CDR3 DNA sequence: TGTGCCAGCTCACCACGCGACACCTTCGCCTACGAGCAGTACTTC.

The V and J genes are TRBV7-9 and TRBJ1-1; tentatively, D is TRBD1 (5 bases). The germline V and J ends were trimmed by 8 bases and 4 bases, with 14 bases remaining between them. CDR3 size: 13 residues. Germline V gives CDR1 SEHNR, CDR2 FQNEAQ (reference sequence). For the CDR3, the DNA is TGTGCCAGCCGGGGTGGGGGGTCCACTGAAGCTTTCTTT. Residues: CASRGGGSTEAFF.

V is TRBV4-3 and J is TRBJ1-2; no reliable D call. This CDR3 is built from 14 residues. V lost 0 bases and J lost 3, with 8 bases in between. CDR1 is LGHNA and CDR2 is YSLEER in the germline V gene. The CDR3 DNA is TGCGCCAGCAGCCAAGATCTGAGGGACTATGGCTACACCTTC. It specifies CASSQDLRDYGYTF.

The chain recombines TRBV7-3 with TRBJ2-6, with 12 positions matching TRBD1. The CDR3 has 18 residues. Germline V CDR1 and CDR2: SGHTA, FQGTGA. V lost 5 bases and J lost 4; bases outside the gene matches: 9. The CDR3 DNA reads as TGTGCCAGCAGCCTAAGGGGACAGGGGGCGGCGGGGGCCAACGTCCTGACTTTC. Translated, it gives CASSLRGQGAAGANVLTF. Looking up the rest from reference TRBV7-3 and TRBJ2-6 gives the full variable domain: GAGVSQTPSNKVTEKGKYVELRCDPISGHTALYWYRQSLGQGPEFLIYFQGTGAADDSGLPNDRFFAVRPEGSVSTLKIQRTERGDSAVYLCASSLRGQGAAGANVLTFGAGSRLTVL.

The V call is TRBV19, the J call TRBJ1-6; D gene unclear. There are 15 residues in the CDR3. Looked up from germline, CDR1 is LNHDA and CDR2 is SQIVND (reference sequence). V lost 5 bases, J lost 9 bases, and 17 bases lay in between. CDR3 sequence (DNA): TGTGCCAGTAGTGCTCGGACGGGGTCAGGTTCACCCCTCCACTTT. Encoded protein: CASSARTGSGSPLHF. The whole variable domain, remainder taken from reference TRBV19 and TRBJ1-6, is DGGITQSPKYLFRKEGQNVTLSCEQNLNHDAMYWYRQDPGQGLRLIYYSQIVNDFQKGDIAEGYSVSREKKESFPLTVTSAQKNPTAFYLCASSARTGSGSPLHFGNGTRLTVT.

The chain is built from TRBV3-1 (or the pseudogene TRBV3-2) and TRBJ2-3; TRBD2 might be the D (6 bases). The germline V and J ends were trimmed by 1 base and 6 bases, with 11 bases remaining between them. CDR1 is LGHDT and CDR2 is YNNKEL in the germline V gene (reference sequence). The CDR3 runs 14 residues. The CDR3 reads CASSQVWGRDTQYF. The CDR3 DNA follows: TGTGCCAGCAGCCAAGTTTGGGGGAGGGATACGCAGTATTTT.

This chain joins TRBV6-5 and TRBJ2-1, with 7 bases that match TRBD1. This CDR3 is 15 amino acids long. V was clipped by 5 bases and J by 0 bases; unmatched bases: 4. Germline V gene data show CDR1 as MNHEY and CDR2 as SVGAGI. The DNA of the CDR3 is TGTGCCAGCAGTATTACAGGGGCCTCCTACAATGAGCAGTTCTTC. Its translation: CASSITGASYNEQFF.

V usage is TRBV5-5 and J usage is TRBJ2-3; 10 bases match TRBD1. CDR3 length: 15 residues. After removal of 3 bases from V and 2 bases from J, the junction contained 3 bases not matched to a gene. From germline, CDR1 is SGHKS and CDR2 YYEKEE (reference sequence). The CDR3 DNA is TGTGCCAGCAGCTGGGGACAGGGGCTCACAGATACGCAGTATTTT. Translated: CASSWGQGLTDTQYF.

The chain's CDR3 is CASSRYGRTTRGETQYF. The CDR3 DNA sequence: TGTGCCAGCAGCCGATATGGTAGGACCACCAGGGGAGAGACCCAGTACTTC. This chain joins TRBV13 and TRBJ2-5; perhaps TRBD1 as D (6 bases). V was clipped by 5 bases and J by 4 bases, with 23 bases between them. CDR1 is PRHDT, CDR2 FYEKMQ, per germline (reference sequence). This CDR3 contains 17 residues.